These 16 T cell receptor beta chains were sequenced from one sample in a study of CD8+ T cells in alopecia areata listed by TCRdb under 2018. The library came from the immunoSEQ multiplex PCR assay. RNA was extracted from all samples and reverse transcribed into cDNA as template for TCR sequencing. Not all clones reach the TCRdb copy of this immuneACCESS table, which keeps in-frame sequences only. Checked studies attribute under half of the gap to unresolved V genes and leave the rest unexplained. The sample contains 80,000 or so clones, approximately 66% of them found a single time. The ten largest clones take up about a quarter of the sample. What this sample's time point label stands for: 24 weeks on oral tofacitinib. The meaning of the sample's treatment or condition label: oral pan-JAK inhibitor, 5-10 mg twice daily. The sequencing here drew on CD8+ T cells sorted from blood, taken at week 24, from a patient treated with tofacitinib. Source of these receptors: a human donor with alopecia areata.

The genes are TRBV7-9 and TRBJ1-6, with TRBD1 matching over 9 bases. The germline CDR1 and CDR2 sequences are SEHNR and FQNEAQ (reference sequence). The CDR3 spans 16 residues. After removal of 4 bases from V and 11 bases from J, the junction contained 12 bases not matched to a gene. CDR3 amino acids: CASSSGTGLPFPPLHF. CDR3 sequence (DNA): TGTGCCAGCAGCTCAGGGACAGGGCTCCCATTCCCACCCCTCCACTTT. The entire variable domain, with the rest obtained from reference TRBV7-9 and TRBJ1-6, is as follows: DTGVSQNPRHKITKRGQNVTFRCDPISEHNRLYWYRQTLGQGPEFLTYFQNEAQLEKSRLLSDRFSAERPKGSFSTLEIQRTEQGDSAMYLCASSSGTGLPFPPLHFGNGTRLTVT.

The rearrangement links TRBV4-1 to TRBJ2-7; 8 nucleotides align to TRBD2. This CDR3 contains 14 residues. The V gene's germline CDR1 is MGHRA and CDR2 YSYEKL. Germline trimming cut 1 base from V and 6 bases from J; bases unmatched to any gene: 5. This CDR3 is CASSQVGLAGEQYF. The CDR3 DNA reads as TGCGCCAGCAGCCAAGTCGGACTAGCAGGCGAGCAGTACTTC.

The chain employs TRBV4-3 and TRBJ2-7; perhaps D is TRBD1 or TRBD2 (5 bases each). Trimming shortened V by 0 bases and J by 4 bases, and 13 bases separated the two germline ends. Germline lookup yields CDR1 LGHNA and CDR2 YSLEER. CDR3 length equals 15 residues. In DNA, the CDR3 is TGCGCCAGCAGCCAAGACGGGACCGCCGCGTACGAGCAGTACTTC. It codes for CASSQDGTAAYEQYF.

The chain is built from TRBV4-3 and TRBJ2-7; D may be TRBD2 (5 bases). Germline V gene lookup returns CDR1 LGHNA and CDR2 YSLEER. This CDR3 is 15 amino acids long. With 3 bases removed from V and 6 bases from J, the gap between germline ends came to 18 bases. CDR3 sequence (DNA): TGCGCCAGCAGCCATCGACCAACCGAGGGATCCGAGCAGTACTTC. This sequence encodes CASSHRPTEGSEQYF.

The chain links TRBV30 to TRBJ1-3, with D maybe TRBD1 (6 bases). The V gene lost 3 bases and the J gene lost 4 bases, with 10 bases spanning the gap. This CDR3 comprises 13 residues. CDR1 is GTSNPN and CDR2 is SVGIG in the germline V gene (reference sequence). CDR3 coding DNA: TGTGCCTGGAGACAAGGACAGGGAAACACCATATATTTT. This translates into CAWRQGQGNTIYF.

V gene TRBV23-1 combines with J gene TRBJ1-5; TRBD1 matches 9 bases. TRBV23-1 carries the ORF label, with uncertain function. Germline trimming cut 3 bases from V and 0 bases from J; bases unmatched to any gene: 9. CDR3 length: 18 residues. CDR3 in DNA: TGCGCCAGCAGTCACTGGGACAGGGAGCCCTATAGCAATCAGCCCCAGCATTTT. Translation: CASSHWDREPYSNQPQHF.

On this clone itself: Other nucleotide sequences from this sample produce the same CDR3. The chain uses TRBV5-1 and TRBJ2-7, with no clear D. CDR3 size: 12 residues. V was pared by 0 bases and J by 6 bases, with 7 bases between. CDR1 is SGHRS and CDR2 is YFSETQ in the germline V gene. The CDR3 region is CASSLAGIEQYF. DNA for the CDR3: TGCGCCAGCAGCTTGGCGGGCATCGAGCAGTACTTC.

J is TRBJ2-1 and V is TRBV10-3, with D unresolved. V shed 3 bases and J shed 0 bases, with 12 bases lying between them. Germline V gene data show CDR1 as ENHRY and CDR2 as SYGVKD. The CDR3 spans 16 residues. CDR3 amino acids: CAISDVSDSSYNEQFF. The DNA of the CDR3 is TGTGCCATCAGTGACGTAAGCGATAGCTCCTACAATGAGCAGTTCTTC.

The J gene is TRBJ2-3, the V gene TRBV5-4; 8 bases map to TRBD1. CDR3 size: 17 residues. V was clipped by 6 bases and J by 2 bases; unmatched bases: 14. Germline V gives CDR1 SGHNT, CDR2 YYREEE (reference sequence). For the CDR3, the DNA is TGTGCCAGCACCAGAACGCCCCGGGACAGGCACACAGATACGCAGTATTTT. Amino acid sequence: CASTRTPRDRHTDTQYF.

This clone was counted only a few times. The V gene is TRBV29-1, the J gene TRBJ2-5; TRBD2 matches at 8 bases. This CDR3 region has 14 residues. The V gene end was trimmed by 5 bases and the J gene end by 11 bases; junction bases not matched to a gene: 16. Germline CDR1 reads SQVTM; CDR2 reads ANQGSEA. The CDR3 is CSVWSSGPPGEQYF. For the CDR3, the DNA is TGCAGCGTTTGGTCTAGCGGGCCTCCTGGGGAGCAGTACTTC.

The CDR3 coding sequence is TGTGCCAGCAGCTGGACTAGCGCCCACAATGAGCAGTTCTTC. Protein sequence: CASSWTSAHNEQFF. The chain has TRBV7-9 and TRBJ2-1; 9 bases are shared with TRBD2. Germline loops: CDR1 SEHNR, CDR2 FQNEAQ (reference sequence). With 4 bases clipped from V and 5 bases from J, the junction kept 3 bases outside the gene matches. The CDR3 spans 14 residues.

The J gene is TRBJ1-2, the V gene TRBV7-2, with a possible D match to TRBD1 (6 bases). Per germline, CDR1 SGHTA and CDR2 FQGNSA. The V end lost 5 bases, the J end lost 8 bases, and 15 bases lay between the germline ends. There are 13 residues in the CDR3. As DNA, the CDR3 is TGTGCCAGCAGCCCAACCGGGGGCGGGGGCTACACCTTC. As protein: CASSPTGGGGYTF.

V and J are TRBV29-1 and TRBJ2-5; 8 nucleotides match TRBD2. This CDR3 comprises 16 residues. Losses at the gene ends were 6 bases for V and 1 base for J; bases not matched to a gene: 13. From germline, CDR1 is SQVTM and CDR2 ANQGSEA. The CDR3 DNA sequence: TGCAGCGTCACACCCCGAACGGGGGGGTCCCAAGAGACCCAGTACTTC. This gives the protein CSVTPRTGGSQETQYF.

The chain links TRBV28 to TRBJ2-1, with D possibly being TRBD2 (6 bases). CDR3 size: 15 residues. Germline V gives CDR1 MDHEN, CDR2 SYDVKM. Trimming left V 1 base short and J 4 bases short, with 11 bases between. Here the CDR3 DNA reads TGTGCCAGCAGTTTATACCGGGAGACATACAATGAGCAGTTCTTC. This gives the protein CASSLYRETYNEQFF. The entire variable domain, with the rest obtained from reference TRBV28 and TRBJ2-1, is as follows: DVKVTQSSRYLVKRTGEKVFLECVQDMDHENMFWYRQDPGLGLRLIYFSYDVKMKEKGDIPEGYSVSREKKERFSLILESASTNQTSMYLCASSLYRETYNEQFFGPGTRLTVL.

Regarding this clone: With a much larger clone just one base away, this may be a read error. The CDR3 here is CASSQDYNEQFF. The CDR3 DNA reads as TGTGCCAGCAGCCAAGATTACAATGAGCAGTTCTTC. This sequence joins TRBV14 and TRBJ2-1; D ambiguous. V lost 0 bases and J lost 4, with 1 base in between. The CDR3 is 12 amino acids. Germline CDR1 SGHDN, CDR2 FVKESK.

The chain recombines TRBV9 with TRBJ2-5, with a possible D match to TRBD2 (6 bases). CDR1 SGDLS and CDR2 YYNGEE come from the germline V gene. The ends were cut back, 3 bases at V and 5 bases at J, with 20 bases in the middle. CDR3 size: 16 residues. CDR3 nucleotides: TGTGCCAGCAGCGCGCGTGGTGTAAGGAGGGACGAGACCCAGTACTTC. Residues: CASSARGVRRDETQYF.